This T cell receptor (beta chain) was retrieved from a study of blood T cell repertoires in COVID-19 (dated by TCRdb to about 2020). Notes on the research overall: Collaborator samples came from the United States, Italy and Spain and covered acute and convalescent phases of COVID-19. The material from the prospective study consisted of cDNA or gDNA derived from T cells, B-cell-depleted T cells, or PBMCs. Deeply sampled blood TCRbeta repertoires from subjects exposed to, actively infected with, or recovered from COVID-19 were included in the dataset. The repertoires were released in a freely available public database meant as a resource for research on the immune response to SARS-CoV-2. Samples were obtained from the ongoing ImmuneRACE study (first 160 participants) and from about 1,300 subjects provided by 6 global collaborators. The sample metadata nearly always contained a de-identified subject ID, COVID-19 status, age in years and sex. Where available, HLA class I and class II types were taken from metadata supplied by the sample provider and were not determined by assay-based typing.

This clone was detected only once. Its antigen specificity is not known. No base-level quality is on record; no much larger clone is a single base apart. The collaborating institutions used their own protocols to collect whole blood in K2EDTA tubes. For TCRbeta analysis, collaborators shipped samples as frozen whole blood, isolated PBMCs, or DNA extracted from either of those sample types. The research as a whole found: How much clinical and demographic metadata was included differed by source and by participant, and the metadata was provided uncurated.

TCRbeta CDR3 regions were amplified from genomic DNA using the immunoSEQ Assay, a bias-controlled multiplex PCR. The source study handled its data this way. The number of nucleated cells in each sample was estimated by amplification of reference gene primers within the assay. To quantify the absolute abundance of each unique TCRbeta CDR3 rearrangement, sequence reads were collapsed and filtered. For each sample, productive Simpson clonality was calculated as the square root of Simpson's diversity index over productive rearrangements. Sourced from immuneACCESS, this table was stored by TCRdb with only in-frame sequences that have V and J called. A share of the clones is absent; for the studies checked, an unresolved V gene accounts for under half, and the remainder has no known explanation. V and J calls and clone size are as listed in that table; D and trimming were resolved from the DNA. This sample comprises nearly 25,000 clones, around 83% of them detected only once. The top ten clonotypes cover 7.5% to 10% of the sample.

The sequence derives from a human donor in a cohort sampled during active COVID-19. The sample was peripheral blood.

The sequenced DNA: TGTGCCAGCAGCGTCACCGGGGGGCCGAACAATGAGCAGTTCTTC. The translation is CASSVTGGPNNEQFF. Rearrangement joined TRBV9 to TRBJ2-1, with a tentative D gene TRBD2 over 7 matching bases. V loses 2 bases of germline sequence and J loses 5 bases, and the interval between the two ends is 14 bases. According to the germline V gene, CDR1 reads SGDLS and CDR2 reads YYNGEE. Spanning cysteine to phenylalanine, the CDR3 consists of 15 amino acids. Only the CDR3 region is kept as DNA, spanning 45 bases read in frame from base 1.